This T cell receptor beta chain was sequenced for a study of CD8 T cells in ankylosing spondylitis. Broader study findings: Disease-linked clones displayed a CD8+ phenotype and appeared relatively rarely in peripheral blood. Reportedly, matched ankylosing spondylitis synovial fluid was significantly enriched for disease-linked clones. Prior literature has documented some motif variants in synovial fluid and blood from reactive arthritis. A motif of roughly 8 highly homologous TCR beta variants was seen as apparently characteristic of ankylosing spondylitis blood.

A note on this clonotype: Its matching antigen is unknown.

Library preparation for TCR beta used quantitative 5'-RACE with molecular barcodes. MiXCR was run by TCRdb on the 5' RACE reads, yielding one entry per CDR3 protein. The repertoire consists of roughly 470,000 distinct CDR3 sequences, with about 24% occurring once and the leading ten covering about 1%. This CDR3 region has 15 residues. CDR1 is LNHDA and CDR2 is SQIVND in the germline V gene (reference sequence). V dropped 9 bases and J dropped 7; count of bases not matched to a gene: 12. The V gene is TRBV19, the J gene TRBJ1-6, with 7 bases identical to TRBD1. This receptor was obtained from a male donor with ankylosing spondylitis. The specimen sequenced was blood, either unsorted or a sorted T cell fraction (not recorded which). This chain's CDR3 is CARANRQGPNSPLHF. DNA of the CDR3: TGTGCCAGAGCAAATCGACAGGGACCGAATTCACCCCTCCACTTT.